The 9 T cell receptor beta chains listed next were all sequenced from one sample in a study of blood T cells in healthy people across ages. The authors ran a second PCR of about 7 to 11 cycles using a sample-barcoded 5' primer and a J-beta primer mix. TCRdb called the 5' RACE reads again in MiXCR, with one record for every CDR3 protein. The repertoire includes over a million distinct CDR3 sequences, under 30% of them detected once, and around 0.75% sits in the top ten. These same records also appear under a second study, on T cells of mothers and their children.

Sequencing was done on a sample of blood. These receptors were obtained from a girl aged 2-10 years in good health.

V and J are TRBV14 and TRBJ1-6; D gene unclear. Trimming pared 1 base from V and 10 bases from J, leaving 11 bases between. Looked up from germline, CDR1 is SGHDN and CDR2 is FVKESK. This CDR3 comprises 14 residues. The CDR3 region is CASSQVGNLSPLHF. The CDR3 DNA is TGTGCCAGCAGCCAAGTAGGGAACCTCTCACCCCTCCACTTT.

The rearrangement links TRBV6-1 to TRBJ1-2; D ambiguous. Germline V gene sequence: CDR1 MNHNS, CDR2 SASEGT. The CDR3 is made up of 17 amino acids. Trimming pared 1 base from V and 1 base from J, leaving 16 bases between. Here the CDR3 DNA reads TGTGCCAGCAGTGAAGATTGGCGTCTAACAATTAACTATGGCTACACCTTC. Amino acid sequence: CASSEDWRLTINYGYTF.

This clonotype came up many times. The rearrangement joins TRBV4-3 to TRBJ2-7, with D perhaps matching TRBD2 (5 bases). Germline V gene sequence: CDR1 LGHNA, CDR2 YSLEER. V was pared by 0 bases and J by 1 base, with 7 bases between. The CDR3 spans 14 residues. The CDR3 spells CASSQDGGSYEQYF. The CDR3 DNA sequence: TGCGCCAGCAGCCAAGATGGAGGATCCTACGAGCAGTACTTC.

This clonotype occurred once. The rearrangement joins TRBV6-2 or TRBV6-3 to TRBJ2-1; D perhaps matches TRBD2 (6 bases). The assigned J gene may be wrong: the sequence end matches TRBJ2-7 better. This CDR3 comprises 15 residues. CDR1 is MNHEY, CDR2 SVGEGT, per germline. The CDR3 DNA follows: TGTGCCAGCAATTCCCAGGCTCGGGGGAGCTACGAGCAGTACTTC. It encodes CASNSQARGSYEQYF.

J is TRBJ1-6 and V is TRBV4-2; 12 nucleotides line up with TRBD1. Germline V gene sequence: CDR1 LGHNA, CDR2 YNFKEQ. CDR3 size: 18 residues. J gave up 9 bases and V 0 bases, and 9 bases lay outside the gene matches. The CDR3 sequence is CASSQDGGQGAFFSPLHF. As DNA, the CDR3 is TGTGCCAGCAGCCAAGATGGGGGACAGGGGGCTTTCTTTTCACCCCTCCACTTT.

Remarks on this clonotype: The germline gene is not matched at one end of the junction; a read error may be the cause. The V call is TRBV7-3, the J call TRBJ1-1, with 9 nucleotides matching TRBD1. The CDR3 runs 13 residues. Germline V gives CDR1 SGHTA, CDR2 FQGTGA. The CDR3 DNA follows: TGTGCCAGCAGCATTCTACCGGGACAGGGCCCTCCCTTT. It translates to CASSILPGQGPPF.

This rearrangement joins TRBV20-1 to TRBJ1-2; 7 bases are a match to TRBD1. The CDR3 runs to 15 residues. The V segment lost 0 bases and the J segment 0 bases; nucleotides outside the gene matches: 4. Germline V gives CDR1 DFQATT, CDR2 SNEGSKA (reference sequence). The CDR3 region has the DNA TGCAGTGCTAGAGATTGGACAGGAGCTAACTATGGCTACACCTTC. Encoded protein: CSARDWTGANYGYTF.

The chain has TRBV28 and TRBJ1-2; D possibly corresponds to TRBD1 (5 bases). Germline assignment: CDR1 MDHEN and CDR2 SYDVKM. Trimming took off 8 bases at V and 4 bases at J, with 11 bases between the two ends. The CDR3 runs to 12 residues. CDR3 region: CASGDGFYGYTF. CDR3 sequence (DNA): TGTGCCAGCGGGGACGGATTCTATGGCTACACCTTC.

This clonotype appeared a few times. The rearrangement links TRBV7-3 to TRBJ2-2, with D unclear. Germline CDR1 and CDR2: SGHTA and FQGTGA. The CDR3 runs to 16 residues. Trimming shortened V by 5 bases and J by 5 bases, and 18 bases separated the two germline ends. The CDR3 reads CASSPLAAMGTGELFF. CDR3 bases: TGTGCCAGCAGCCCCCTGGCAGCGATGGGAACCGGGGAGCTGTTTTTT.